These 25 T cell receptor beta chains were sequenced from one sample in a study of T cells in localized non-small cell lung cancer. Sequencing used immunoSEQ multiplex PCR; TCRdb keeps in-frame clones, though not all of them. The repertoire holds about 74,000 clones, with roughly 83% as singletons. The sample consisted of peripheral blood, taken before any cancer treatment. The source is a female donor aged 60 or older with stage I lung adenocarcinoma.

The chain joins TRBV2 to TRBJ1-1, with no clear D. This CDR3 spans 13 amino acids. The V end was cut by 6 bases, the J end by 0 bases, with 8 bases between. CDR1 and CDR2 from the germline V gene are SNHLY and FYNNEI. The CDR3 DNA is TGTGCCAGCAGACCAAGACTGAACACTGAAGCTTTCTTT. It yields the protein CASRPRLNTEAFF.

The chain carries TRBV9 and TRBJ2-3, with 7 bases matching TRBD2. Germline V lookup: CDR1 SGDLS, CDR2 YYNGEE. The J segment lost 0 bases and the V segment lost 0 bases, leaving 4 bases of the junction unmatched. The CDR3 runs 16 residues. The CDR3 sequence: CASSVVLAASTDTQYF. For the CDR3, the DNA is TGTGCCAGCAGCGTAGTTCTAGCGGCCAGCACAGATACGCAGTATTTT.

The V call is TRBV7-2, the J call TRBJ2-7; TRBD1 is a possible D gene (5 bases). Germline assignment: CDR1 SGHTA and CDR2 FQGNSA. The length of the CDR3 is 11 residues. Trimming removed 4 bases from V and 9 bases from J, with 10 bases in between. The CDR3 reads CASSSFGAQYF. In DNA form, the CDR3 reads TGTGCCAGCAGCTCTTTTGGGGCGCAGTACTTC.

The J gene is TRBJ1-1, the V gene TRBV4-3; no clear D. The CDR3 contains 16 residues. V lost 1 base and J lost 3, with 15 bases in between. Germline V gene data show CDR1 as LGHNA and CDR2 as YSLEER. CDR3 DNA sequence: TGCGCCAGCAGCCAAGTATTCATGACTGGGCACACTGAAGCTTTCTTT. This encodes CASSQVFMTGHTEAFF.

The rearrangement uses TRBV6-6 and TRBJ1-3, with D uncertain. Germline CDR1 and CDR2: MNHNY and SVGAGI (reference sequence). V gave up 5 bases and J gave up 4 bases, with 15 bases separating them. The CDR3 has 15 amino acids. Written as DNA, the CDR3 is TGTGCCAGCAGTACGAGGACCCTCGAGGGAAACACCATATATTTT. This translates into CASSTRTLEGNTIYF.

The CDR3 here is CASRQGSNTGELFF. The CDR3 nucleotides read TGTGCCAGTAGACAGGGGTCGAACACCGGGGAGCTGTTTTTT. The chain combines TRBV2 with TRBJ2-2; 8 bases are shared with TRBD1. Germline CDR1 is SNHLY and CDR2 is FYNNEI. After removal of 9 bases from V and 0 bases from J, the junction contained 3 bases not matched to a gene. The CDR3 length is 14 residues.

The V and J genes are TRBV18 and TRBJ1-3; the D is unclear. This CDR3 region has 17 residues. Trimming pared 3 bases from V and 2 bases from J, leaving 17 bases between. CDR1 is KGHSH and CDR2 is LQKENI in the germline V gene. The CDR3 region has the DNA TGTGCCAGCTCACCCCGGGGAGAAGTTTTGACTGGAAACACCATATATTTT. This sequence encodes CASSPRGEVLTGNTIYF.

The rearrangement joins TRBV4-1 to TRBJ2-3, with 7 bases identical to TRBD2. Germline-derived CDR1 and CDR2 are MGHRA and YSYEKL. This CDR3 has 18 residues. V shed 0 bases, J shed 4 bases, and the junction held 13 bases outside the gene matches. The CDR3 region has the DNA TGCGCCAGCAGCCAAGATAGGGGTTCGGAGCGGGACGCAGATACGCAGTATTTT. Translation gives CASSQDRGSERDADTQYF.

The chain is built from TRBV7-8 and TRBJ2-3; TRBD2 matches at 12 bases. The germline V gene encodes CDR1 SGHVS and CDR2 FQNEAQ. V lost 5 bases to trimming and J lost 2 bases; unmatched junction nucleotides: 5. The CDR3 loop spans 16 amino acids. The CDR3 protein is CASSPRTSGNTDTQYF. The CDR3, as DNA: TGTGCCAGCAGCCCCCGGACTAGCGGGAACACAGATACGCAGTATTTT.

CDR3 nucleotides: TGCGCCAGCAGCCCTCGGTTAGCGGGAGACCGTGATGAGCAGTTCTTC. Translating gives CASSPRLAGDRDEQFF. J is TRBJ2-1 and V is TRBV4-1, with 9 bases that match TRBD2. The length of the CDR3 is 16 residues. CDR1 and CDR2 from the germline V gene are MGHRA and YSYEKL. Trimming cost V 4 bases and J 8 bases; bases outside gene matches: 12.

The chain employs TRBV4-3 and TRBJ2-4; D assignment may be TRBD1 or TRBD2 (5 bases each). Germline V gene sequence: CDR1 LGHNA, CDR2 YSLEER. The CDR3 spans 15 residues. Trimming stripped 0 bases from V and 6 bases from J, with 12 bases between. The CDR3 loop reads CASSQEGTAANIQYF. CDR3 nucleotide sequence: TGCGCCAGCAGCCAAGAGGGGACGGCCGCAAACATTCAGTACTTC.

This clone was seen once. The V and J genes are TRBV9 and TRBJ1-2; D remains ambiguous. The CDR3 loop spans 13 amino acids. Trimming cost V 2 bases and J 4 bases, with 9 bases left between them. Germline lookup yields CDR1 SGDLS and CDR2 YYNGEE. In nucleotides, the CDR3 is TGTGCCAGCAGCGTGGGGTTAGGCTATGGCTACACCTTC. It is translated as CASSVGLGYGYTF.

This clone was picked up a small number of times. The chain couples TRBV6-1 to TRBJ1-4; 7 bases are shared with TRBD1. The J segment lost 6 bases and the V segment lost 5 bases, leaving 9 bases of the junction unmatched. Looked up from germline, CDR1 is MNHNS and CDR2 is SASEGT. The length of the CDR3 is 15 residues. The CDR3 nucleotides read TGTGCCAGCAGTCTAACAGGGGTGGAGGATGAAAAACTGTTTTTT. It is translated as CASSLTGVEDEKLFF.

The rearrangement links TRBV11-1 to TRBJ2-3; 7 bases map to TRBD1. The germline V gene encodes CDR1 SGHAT and CDR2 FQDESV (reference sequence). The CDR3 length is 14 residues. Trimming cost V 6 bases and J 0 bases; bases outside gene matches: 3. CDR3 residues: CASRGQRSTDTQYF. The CDR3 DNA follows: TGTGCCAGCAGGGGACAGCGAAGCACAGATACGCAGTATTTT.

This clone was seen once. This chain links TRBV7-2 with TRBJ2-2; TRBD1 agrees at 10 bases. Germline trimming cut 4 bases from V and 7 bases from J; bases unmatched to any gene: 9. CDR3 length: 16 amino acids. The V gene's germline CDR1 is SGHTA and CDR2 FQGNSA. The CDR3 region is CASSSRQGAQHGELFF. The CDR3 coding sequence is TGTGCCAGCAGCTCCAGACAGGGGGCGCAGCACGGGGAGCTGTTTTTT.

This clone appeared a few times. CDR3 loop: CASSYLGGVNQPQHF. The CDR3 DNA sequence: TGTGCCAGCAGCTACCTTGGAGGGGTAAATCAGCCCCAGCATTTT. The chain joins TRBV2 to TRBJ1-5; D is possibly TRBD1 (5 bases). Trimming shortened V by 6 bases and J by 4 bases, and 16 bases separated the two germline ends. CDR1 SNHLY and CDR2 FYNNEI come from the germline V gene. This CDR3 contains 15 residues. Full variable domain (remainder filled in from reference TRBV2 and TRBJ1-5): EPEVTQTPSHQVTQMGQEVILRCVPISNHLYFYWYRQILGQKVEFLVSFYNNEISEKSEIFDDQFSVERPDGSNFTLKIRSTKLEDSAMYFCASSYLGGVNQPQHFGDGTRLSIL.

The chain employs TRBV7-2 and TRBJ2-1, with D tentatively TRBD1 (5 bases). V was clipped by 2 bases and J by 7 bases, with 12 bases between them. Germline V gene sequence: CDR1 SGHTA, CDR2 FQGNSA. There are 14 residues in the CDR3. Written as DNA, the CDR3 is TGTGCCAGCAGCTTAATCTTCAGGGAAAATGAGCAGTTCTTC. Translated: CASSLIFRENEQFF.

The rearrangement joins TRBV5-6 to TRBJ1-6, with 11 bases aligning to TRBD1. J was trimmed by 9 bases and V by 0 bases; bases with no gene match: 5. Germline V gene data show CDR1 as SGHDT and CDR2 as YYEEEE. The CDR3 is 16 residues long. CDR3 nucleotides: TGTGCCAGCAGCTTGGCGGGACAGGGGGTCGGTTCACCCCTCCACTTT. Translation: CASSLAGQGVGSPLHF. Full variable domain (missing parts from reference TRBV5-6 and TRBJ1-6): DAGVTQSPTHLIKTRGQQVTLRCSPKSGHDTVSWYQQALGQGPQFIFQYYEEEERQRGNFPDRFSGHQFPNYSSELNVNALLLGDSALYLCASSLAGQGVGSPLHFGNGTRLTVT.

The rearrangement links TRBV6-1 to TRBJ1-4, with D hard to call. The CDR3 totals 13 residues. The germline V gene encodes CDR1 MNHNS and CDR2 SASEGT. The germline V and J ends were trimmed by 5 bases and 8 bases, with 12 bases remaining between them. In DNA, the CDR3 is TGTGCCAGCAGTCTCACTCTTTGGGAAAAACTGTTTTTT. Protein sequence: CASSLTLWEKLFF.

This rearrangement joins TRBV7-3 to TRBJ2-3; 9 nucleotides match TRBD2. The CDR3 consists of 16 residues. CDR1 and CDR2 from the germline V gene are SGHTA and FQGTGA. V was pared by 2 bases and J by 5 bases, with 8 bases of the junction left unmatched. CDR3 DNA sequence: TGTGCCAGCAGCTTATTCGGCGGGAGGGCCGTAGATACGCAGTATTTT. It is translated as CASSLFGGRAVDTQYF.

This clone was seen just once. The sample holds other DNA sequences that translate to the same CDR3. The gene calls are TRBV9 and TRBJ2-6; possible D gene TRBD2, 6 bases. Germline V gives CDR1 SGDLS, CDR2 YYNGEE. The CDR3 has 17 amino acids. V shed 7 bases and J shed 3 bases, with 20 bases lying between them. Here the CDR3 DNA reads TGTGCCAGCGGGGTGGCTGGGGGAGGAGTTGGGGCCAACGTCCTGACTTTC. Encoded protein: CASGVAGGGVGANVLTF. Using reference TRBV9 and TRBJ2-6 for the parts outside the CDR3, the full variable domain is DSGVTQTPKHLITATGQRVTLRCSPRSGDLSVYWYQQSLDQGLQFLIQYYNGEERAKGNILERFSAQQFPDLHSELNLSSLELGDSALYFCASGVAGGGVGANVLTFGAGSRLTVL.

A few counts support this clone. The J gene is TRBJ1-5, the V gene TRBV20-1, with no clear D. In germline, CDR1 is DFQATT, CDR2 SNEGSKA (reference sequence). The ends were cut back, 3 bases at V and 7 bases at J, with 7 bases in the middle. This CDR3 is 11 amino acids long. The CDR3 is CSASSEQPQHF. The DNA for the CDR3 is TGCAGTGCTAGTTCAGAGCAGCCCCAGCATTTT.

The chain joins TRBV29-1 to TRBJ2-3; 12 bases line up with TRBD2. Per the germline V gene, CDR1 is SQVTM and CDR2 is ANQGSEA. V dropped 5 bases and J dropped 1; count of bases not matched to a gene: 7. The CDR3 has 16 amino acids. CDR3 sequence (DNA): TGCAGCGTTCCCTCGACTAGCGGGAGACGCACAGATACGCAGTATTTT. Residues: CSVPSTSGRRTDTQYF.

The V call is TRBV13, the J call TRBJ2-2; 7 nucleotides line up with TRBD1. The germline V gene encodes CDR1 PRHDT and CDR2 FYEKMQ (reference sequence). The CDR3 spans 15 residues. The trim removed 0 bases at V and 4 bases at J, leaving 2 bases unmatched. The CDR3, as DNA: TGTGCCAGCAGCTTAGGGGACAGGACCACCGGGGAGCTGTTTTTT. Its protein product is CASSLGDRTTGELFF.

The chain joins TRBV5-8 to TRBJ1-2; no clear D. Trimming cost V 0 bases and J 6 bases, with 12 bases left between them. CDR1 is SGHTS and CDR2 is YDEGEE in the germline V gene. The CDR3 runs 14 residues. The CDR3 coding sequence is TGTGCCAGCAGCTTGGGAGGGAGTACCCATGGCTACACCTTC. Translation gives CASSLGGSTHGYTF.